The T cell receptor (beta chain) under discussion was sequenced for a study of identical twins. V lost 1 base and J lost 6, with 10 bases in between. CDR1 is MDHEN and CDR2 is SYDVKM in the germline V gene. This CDR3 has 14 amino acids. TCRdb called the 5' RACE reads again in MiXCR, with one record for every CDR3 protein. The sample contains some 900,000 distinct CDR3 sequences, 12% of which appear only once. The table lists this clonotype with a few counts. The data also belong to a second study, concerning yellow fever vaccine responses in identical twins.

Sequencing was carried out using PBMCs. The chain carries TRBV28 and TRBJ1-5; possibly TRBD1 for D (6 bases). The origin of this receptor is a young woman in good health. CDR3 DNA sequence: TGTGCCAGCAGTTTATTAGGGGGTGGTCAGCCCCAGCATTTT. It translates to CASSLLGGGQPQHF. Full variable domain (rest looked up from reference TRBV28 and TRBJ1-5): DVKVTQSSRYLVKRTGEKVFLECVQDMDHENMFWYRQDPGLGLRLIYFSYDVKMKEKGDIPEGYSVSREKKERFSLILESASTNQTSMYLCASSLLGGGQPQHFGDGTRLSIL.